This T cell receptor (beta chain) was sequenced during a study of blood T cell repertoires in COVID-19. Study at large: Acute-phase and convalescent COVID-19 samples originated in the United States, Italy and Spain. PBMCs, B-cell-depleted T cells, or T cells provided the cDNA or gDNA that made up the material.

Germline lookup yields CDR1 MGHRA and CDR2 YSYEKL. CDR3 length equals 14 residues. Trimming took 6 bases from V and 0 from J; bases not matched to a gene: 1. Per the original data handling: The authors estimated nucleated cell counts from reference gene primer amplification. The repertoire was sequenced with immunoSEQ multiplex PCR; TCRdb's copy has only in-frame clones and lacks some. V, J and clone size are those of that table, while D and trimming were read from the DNA. Here the sample spans just over 95,000 clones, 82% being singletons. Specimen: peripheral blood. The gene calls are TRBV4-1 and TRBJ2-1; TRBD2 agrees at 8 bases. The sequence was collected from a man older than 75 with acute or convalescent COVID-19. The chain's CDR3 is CASRSGSSYNEQFF. The CDR3 bases are TGCGCCAGCAGGAGCGGGAGCTCCTACAATGAGCAGTTCTTC.